What follows are 27 T cell receptor beta chains derived from one specimen sequenced in a study of T cells after yellow fever vaccination. TCRdb called the 5' RACE reads again in MiXCR, with one record for every CDR3 protein. The sample holds 45,000 to 75,000 distinct CDR3 sequences; 5.7% are singletons and the top ten take around a third. The starting material was PBMCs, either bulk or a sorted T-cell subset (CD4+, CD8+, memory, or dextramer-sorted; not recorded which), obtained on the day of the yellow fever booster vaccination. The receptors were sampled from a man aged 18 to 35 who received the YFV17D yellow fever vaccine.

The chain couples TRBV12-5 to TRBJ2-1, with 9 bases identical to TRBD1. Germline CDR1 is LGHNT and CDR2 is FRNRAP. The CDR3 has 14 amino acids. J lost 3 bases, V lost 6 bases, and 3 bases had no gene match. In DNA, the CDR3 is TGTGCTAGTGGGCCGGGACAGGGCTACAATGAGCAGTTCTTC. Translation: CASGPGQGYNEQFF. Using reference TRBV12-5 and TRBJ2-1 for the parts outside the CDR3, the full variable domain is DARVTQTPRHKVTEMGQEVTMRCQPILGHNTVFWYRQTMMQGLELLAYFRNRAPLDDSGMPKDRFSAEMPDATLATLKIQPSEPRDSAVYFCASGPGQGYNEQFFGPGTRLTVL.

The table lists this clonotype with a few counts. The V and J genes are TRBV5-1 and TRBJ2-2; D may be TRBD1 (6 bases). V was trimmed by 4 bases and J by 4 bases, leaving 11 bases between them. Germline V lookup: CDR1 SGHRS, CDR2 YFSETQ. This CDR3 has 14 residues. This chain's CDR3 is CASSPDRPTGELFF. The CDR3 nucleotides read TGCGCCAGCAGCCCTGACAGGCCCACCGGGGAGCTGTTTTTT.

This clonotype has at least ten counts. The chain combines TRBV10-2 with TRBJ2-5; D perhaps matches TRBD1 (5 bases). The germline CDR1 and CDR2 sequences are WSHSY and SAAADI. The CDR3 consists of 12 residues. Trimming pared 2 bases from V and 5 bases from J, leaving 6 bases between. The CDR3 region has the DNA TGCGCCAGCAGTGAGCCAGGGGAGACCCAGTACTTC. Residues: CASSEPGETQYF.

Ten or more counts support this clonotype. V usage is TRBV7-9 and J usage is TRBJ2-1; maybe TRBD1 (5 bases). Trimming removed 3 bases at V and 10 bases at J, with 13 bases between. The CDR3 consists of 13 residues. CDR1 and CDR2 from the germline V gene are SEHNR and FQNEAQ (reference sequence). The CDR3 loop is CASSFPAGLEQFF. The CDR3 region has the DNA TGTGCCAGCAGCTTCCCGGCAGGGTTGGAGCAGTTCTTC. The whole variable domain, remainder taken from reference TRBV7-9 and TRBJ2-1, is DTGVSQNPRHKITKRGQNVTFRCDPISEHNRLYWYRQTLGQGPEFLTYFQNEAQLEKSRLLSDRFSAERPKGSFSTLEIQRTEQGDSAMYLCASSFPAGLEQFFGPGTRLTVL.

This clonotype was recorded at least ten times. The chain links TRBV7-3 to TRBJ2-1; 10 positions match TRBD2. The V gene's germline CDR1 is SGHTA and CDR2 FQGTGA. After removal of 4 bases from V and 4 bases from J, the junction contained 7 bases not matched to a gene. The CDR3 loop spans 16 amino acids. The CDR3 coding sequence is TGTGCCAGCAGCTCTGAGACTAGCGGGCGATACAATGAGCAGTTCTTC. Its translation: CASSSETSGRYNEQFF. The full variable domain, rest sourced from reference TRBV7-3 and TRBJ2-1, is GAGVSQTPSNKVTEKGKYVELRCDPISGHTALYWYRQSLGQGPEFLIYFQGTGAADDSGLPNDRFFAVRPEGSVSTLKIQRTERGDSAVYLCASSSETSGRYNEQFFGPGTRLTVL.

At least ten counts were recorded for this clonotype. The genes are TRBV11-2 and TRBJ2-4; D is ambiguous. This CDR3 region has 14 residues. Germline CDR1 reads SGHAT; CDR2 reads FQNNGV. Trimming took 4 bases from V and 6 from J, leaving 13 bases between them. The CDR3 reads CASSSRLGPNIQYF. In DNA form, the CDR3 reads TGTGCCAGCAGCTCAAGGCTGGGTCCAAACATTCAGTACTTC. Complete variable domain (other parts from reference TRBV11-2 and TRBJ2-4): EAGVAQSPRYKIIEKRQSVAFWCNPISGHATLYWYQQILGQGPKLLIQFQNNGVVDDSQLPKDRFSAERLKGVDSTLKIQPAKLEDSAVYLCASSSRLGPNIQYFGAGTRLSVL.

Here the CDR3 DNA reads TGTGCCAGCAGATCCGGGGGGGCGCGTGAGCAGTTCTTC. Amino acids: CASRSGGAREQFF. V and J are TRBV7-2 and TRBJ2-1; 8 bases are shared with TRBD2. The J segment lost 9 bases and the V segment lost 6 bases, leaving 7 bases of the junction unmatched. Germline CDR1 reads SGHTA; CDR2 reads FQGNSA. The CDR3 covers 13 residues.

This clonotype was recorded many times. The chain joins TRBV4-3 to TRBJ2-7; TRBD2 is a possible D gene (6 bases). The V end was cut by 0 bases, the J end by 0 bases, with 15 bases between. The CDR3 extends over 17 amino acids. Per the germline V gene, CDR1 is LGHNA and CDR2 is YSLEER. The chain's CDR3 is CASSQDAAGRSSYEQYF. The CDR3 nucleotides are TGCGCCAGCAGCCAAGATGCCGCGGGACGCAGCTCCTACGAGCAGTACTTC.

The V gene is TRBV7-8, the J gene TRBJ2-5; TRBD1 matches at 9 bases. Germline trimming cut 1 base from V and 5 bases from J; bases unmatched to any gene: 8. The CDR3 sequence is 16 residues long. The germline V gene has CDR1 SGHVS and CDR2 FQNEAQ. CDR3 DNA sequence: TGTGCCAGCAGCTTAGTTACAGGGGGCGCGGAGGAGACCCAGTACTTC. Translation: CASSLVTGGAEETQYF.

The V gene is TRBV7-9, the J gene TRBJ2-7, with D unresolved. The germline V gene has CDR1 SEHNR and CDR2 FQNEAQ (reference sequence). CDR3 size: 12 residues. With 4 bases removed from V and 5 bases from J, the gap between germline ends came to 9 bases. CDR3 DNA sequence: TGTGCCAGCAGCTCTGACGGGCACGAGCAGTACGTC. This codes for CASSSDGHEQYV.

V gene TRBV10-3 combines with J gene TRBJ2-3; D remains unclear. V lost 8 bases and J 1 base, leaving 13 bases between the germline ends. Germline CDR1 ENHRY, CDR2 SYGVKD. This CDR3 region has 14 residues. The CDR3 loop is CAISAALRTDTQYF. The CDR3 DNA reads as TGTGCCATCTCGGCTGCCCTTCGCACAGATACGCAGTATTTT.

In its sample, this clonotype was seen many times. This sequence joins TRBV10-3 and TRBJ2-1, with TRBD1 identical over 8 bases. V lost 10 bases to trimming and J lost 6 bases; unmatched junction nucleotides: 11. The CDR3 contains 14 residues. CDR1 is ENHRY and CDR2 is SYGVKD in the germline V gene. The CDR3 DNA reads as TGTGCCACCGAGTACAGGGGGGTCTCCAATGAGCAGTTCTTC. Translating it yields CATEYRGVSNEQFF.

This clonotype appeared a few times. The rearrangement joins TRBV5-1 to TRBJ2-7; 7 nucleotides match TRBD1. From germline, CDR1 is SGHRS and CDR2 YFSETQ. The junction had 6 bases not matched to a gene; V was cut back by 0 bases and J by 12 bases. The CDR3 spans 12 residues. CDR3 loop: CASSLEDRLLYF. The CDR3 DNA is TGCGCCAGCAGCTTGGAGGACAGGCTTTTGTACTTC.

This clonotype has ten or more counts. The rearrangement links TRBV4-2 to TRBJ2-3, with 9 positions matching TRBD1. The CDR3 totals 14 residues. V lost 3 bases to trimming and J lost 4 bases; unmatched junction nucleotides: 2. Germline-derived CDR1 and CDR2 are LGHNA and YNFKEQ. CDR3 in DNA: TGTGCCAGCAGCCAGGGACAGGGATCAGATACGCAGTATTTT. Its protein is CASSQGQGSDTQYF.

V gene TRBV12-3 or TRBV12-4 combines with J gene TRBJ1-2, with TRBD1 matching 11 bases. The CDR3 runs to 13 residues. V dropped 3 bases and J dropped 7; count of bases not matched to a gene: 1. CDR3 sequence reads: CASSFGTGGGYTF. The CDR3 nucleotides read TGTGCCAGCAGTTTCGGGACAGGGGGTGGCTACACCTTC.

This clonotype was counted ten times or more. The genes are TRBV18 and TRBJ2-2; D unresolved. Germline loops: CDR1 KGHSH, CDR2 LQKENI. With 3 bases removed from V and 2 bases from J, the gap between germline ends came to 10 bases. There are 15 residues in the CDR3. In DNA form, the CDR3 reads TGTGCCAGCTCACCTTATGCAGGAAACACCGGGGAGCTGTTTTTT. Its translation: CASSPYAGNTGELFF.

This clonotype was counted ten times or more. The rearrangement uses TRBV11-1 and TRBJ2-2; maybe TRBD2 (5 bases). CDR1 is SGHAT, CDR2 FQDESV, per germline (reference sequence). V was trimmed by 10 bases and J by 6 bases, leaving 15 bases between them. The CDR3 is 13 amino acids. DNA for the CDR3: TGTGCCACCCGAAAACGGGGTCCCGGGGAGCTGTTTTTT. This gives the protein CATRKRGPGELFF. Full variable domain (missing parts from reference TRBV11-1 and TRBJ2-2): EAEVAQSPRYKITEKSQAVAFWCDPISGHATLYWYRQILGQGPELLVQFQDESVVDDSQLPKDRFSAERLKGVDSTLKIQPAELGDSAMYLCATRKRGPGELFFGEGSRLTVL.

This clonotype was seen only a few times. The rearrangement joins TRBV7-2 to TRBJ1-1, with D possibly being TRBD1 (5 bases). Germline CDR1 is SGHTA and CDR2 is FQGNSA. The CDR3 has 15 residues. Trimming pared 1 base from V and 1 base from J, leaving 10 bases between. CDR3 nucleotides: TGTGCCAGCAGCTTAGTTTCAGGGCAGAACACTGAAGCTTTCTTT. It yields the protein CASSLVSGQNTEAFF.

The chain has TRBV14 and TRBJ2-7; D unresolved. V gave up 3 bases and J gave up 2 bases, with 5 bases separating them. Germline V gives CDR1 SGHDN, CDR2 FVKESK. CDR3 size: 12 residues. The CDR3, as DNA: TGTGCCAGCAGCCAGAGGACCTACGAGCAGTACTTC. It yields the protein CASSQRTYEQYF.

This clonotype showed up many times. The chain carries TRBV7-2 and TRBJ2-1; D is unclear. In germline, CDR1 is SGHTA, CDR2 FQGNSA. The CDR3 loop spans 16 amino acids. V was trimmed by 0 bases and J by 4 bases, leaving 13 bases between them. The CDR3, as DNA: TGTGCCAGCAGCTTAGCGACATGGGTCCCATACAATGAGCAGTTCTTC. Translated: CASSLATWVPYNEQFF.

The chain uses TRBV2 and TRBJ1-5, with D possibly TRBD1 on 5 matching bases. Trimming stripped 8 bases from V and 2 bases from J, with 13 bases between. Germline V gene lookup returns CDR1 SNHLY and CDR2 FYNNEI. The CDR3 sequence is 14 residues long. Here the CDR3 reads CASRPMGGNQPQHF. DNA of the CDR3: TGTGCCAGCCGGCCTATGGGGGGCAATCAGCCCCAGCATTTT.

This clonotype was seen repeatedly, ten times or more. V usage is TRBV27 and J usage is TRBJ2-1, with 8 bases matching TRBD2. V was clipped by 5 bases and J by 6 bases; unmatched bases: 9. The CDR3 runs to 15 residues. Germline loops: CDR1 MNHEY, CDR2 SMNVEV (reference sequence). Here the CDR3 DNA reads TGTGCCAGCAGTCTAAGCGGGGGCCCAGCCAATGAGCAGTTCTTC. It encodes CASSLSGGPANEQFF.

This clonotype was picked up a small number of times. The rearrangement joins TRBV30 to TRBJ1-1; D might be TRBD1 (5 bases). Trimming left V 0 bases short and J 7 bases short, with 6 bases between. Germline values: CDR1 GTSNPN, CDR2 SVGIG (reference sequence). This CDR3 region has 11 residues. This CDR3 is CAWSVGVEAFF. The CDR3 DNA reads TGTGCCTGGAGTGTAGGGGTTGAAGCTTTCTTT.

The J gene is TRBJ2-7, the V gene TRBV7-2; D remains ambiguous. Between the trimmed V and J ends, which lost 4 bases and 1 base, there was a span of 14 bases. Per the germline V gene, CDR1 is SGHTA and CDR2 is FQGNSA. CDR3 length equals 15 residues. The CDR3 loop is CASSYVGFTSYEQYF. In nucleotides, the CDR3 is TGTGCCAGCAGCTACGTCGGGTTTACGTCCTACGAGCAGTACTTC.

The chain uses TRBV12-3 or TRBV12-4 and TRBJ1-6, with unresolved D. V lost 5 bases to trimming and J lost 11 bases, with 16 bases between them. The CDR3 contains 14 residues. In DNA, the CDR3 is TGTGCCAGCAGTCCGGGCCTACGCGGGACACCCCTCCACTTT. Translating it yields CASSPGLRGTPLHF.

This clonotype has just a few counts. The V and J genes are TRBV11-1 and TRBJ2-2; D remains unclear. V was shortened by 4 bases and J by 0 bases, with 9 bases between the two germline ends. Germline V gene sequence: CDR1 SGHAT, CDR2 FQDESV (reference sequence). CDR3 length: 15 amino acids. CDR3 in amino acids: CASSSTEANTGELFF. In DNA form, the CDR3 reads TGTGCCAGCAGCTCCACAGAGGCGAACACCGGGGAGCTGTTTTTT.

The rearrangement joins TRBV13 to TRBJ2-7; TRBD2 matches 7 bases. The CDR3 runs 16 residues. The V segment lost 1 base and the J segment 2 bases; nucleotides outside the gene matches: 8. Germline V lookup: CDR1 PRHDT, CDR2 FYEKMQ (reference sequence). The CDR3 DNA reads as TGTGCCAGCAGCTTAGCCGGTGCGGGGGAGGCCTACGAGCAGTACTTC. This translates into CASSLAGAGEAYEQYF.